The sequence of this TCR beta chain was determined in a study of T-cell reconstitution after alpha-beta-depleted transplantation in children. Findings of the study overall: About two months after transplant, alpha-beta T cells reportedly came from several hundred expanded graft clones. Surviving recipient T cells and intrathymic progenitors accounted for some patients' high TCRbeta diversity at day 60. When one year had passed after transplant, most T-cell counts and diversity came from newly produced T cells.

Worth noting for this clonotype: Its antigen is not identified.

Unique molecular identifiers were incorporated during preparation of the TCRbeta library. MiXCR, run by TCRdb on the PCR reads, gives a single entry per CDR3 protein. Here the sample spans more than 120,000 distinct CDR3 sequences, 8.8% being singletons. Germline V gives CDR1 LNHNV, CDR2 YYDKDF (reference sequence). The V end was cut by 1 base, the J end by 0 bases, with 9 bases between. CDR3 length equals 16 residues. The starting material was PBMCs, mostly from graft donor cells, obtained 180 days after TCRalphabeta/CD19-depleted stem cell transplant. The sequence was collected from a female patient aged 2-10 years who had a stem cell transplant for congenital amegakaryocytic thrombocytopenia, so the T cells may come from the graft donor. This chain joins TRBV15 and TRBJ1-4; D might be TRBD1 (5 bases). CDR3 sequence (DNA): TGTGCCACCAGCAGAGCCGGGGGGGCAACTAATGAAAAACTGTTTTTT. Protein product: CATSRAGGATNEKLFF. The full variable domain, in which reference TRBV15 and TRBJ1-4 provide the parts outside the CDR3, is DAMVIQNPRYQVTQFGKPVTLSCSQTLNHNVMYWYQQKSSQAPKLLFHYYDKDFNNEADTPDNFQSRRPNTSFCFLDIRSPGLGDTAMYLCATSRAGGATNEKLFFGSGTQLSVL.